What follows are 21 T cell receptor beta chains derived from one specimen sequenced in a study of long-term antiretroviral therapy in people with HIV. Assay version v3.0 of immunoSEQ was used, and it was run at survey level. TCRdb's copy holds only in-frame clones and misses some; the assay was immunoSEQ multiplex PCR. The data hold over 15,000 clones, with roughly 78% observed a single time. The material was unsorted PBMCs, obtained 0.2 years after starting antiretroviral therapy. These receptors originate from a woman between 40 and 50 years old with HIV.

This rearrangement joins TRBV4-1 to TRBJ2-4; TRBD1 aligns across 8 bases. There are 18 residues in the CDR3. Germline V gene sequence: CDR1 MGHRA, CDR2 YSYEKL. The trim removed 1 base at V and 3 bases at J, leaving 11 bases unmatched. The CDR3 loop reads CASSQAPLEGTGKNIQYF. Here the CDR3 DNA reads TGCGCCAGCAGCCAAGCTCCTCTAGAGGGGACAGGCAAAAACATTCAGTACTTC.

The gene calls are TRBV2 and TRBJ2-3, with D possibly matching TRBD2 (5 bases). The germline gives CDR1 SNHLY, CDR2 FYNNEI. Trimming stripped 7 bases from V and 2 bases from J, with 10 bases between. The CDR3 has 13 residues. The CDR3 region has the DNA TGTGCCAGCAATGAGGGTTACACAGATACGCAGTATTTT. This gives the protein CASNEGYTDTQYF.

The gene calls are TRBV25-1 and TRBJ1-4; D is undetermined. The V gene's germline CDR1 is MGHDK and CDR2 SYGVNS. The length of the CDR3 is 12 residues. V lost 5 bases and J lost 7, with 8 bases in between. For the CDR3, the DNA is TGTGCCAGCAGTCACGAGGGTGAAAAACTGTTTTTT. Its protein product is CASSHEGEKLFF.

For the CDR3, the DNA is TGTGCCAGCAGCCAACAATGGGGGAATGAAAAACTGTTTTTT. Encoded protein: CASSQQWGNEKLFF. V usage is TRBV7-9 and J usage is TRBJ1-4; a possible D gene is TRBD1 (5 bases). The CDR3 totals 14 residues. Trimming stripped 5 bases from V and 5 bases from J, with 12 bases between. Germline values: CDR1 SEHNR, CDR2 FQNEAQ (reference sequence). Looking up the rest from reference TRBV7-9 and TRBJ1-4 gives the full variable domain: DTGVSQNPRHKITKRGQNVTFRCDPISEHNRLYWYRQTLGQGPEFLTYFQNEAQLEKSRLLSDRFSAERPKGSFSTLEIQRTEQGDSAMYLCASSQQWGNEKLFFGSGTQLSVL.

The V gene is TRBV13, the J gene TRBJ2-7; D may match TRBD1 or TRBD2 (5 bases each). This CDR3 comprises 14 residues. Trimming shortened V by 5 bases and J by 1 base, and 12 bases separated the two germline ends. In germline, CDR1 is PRHDT, CDR2 FYEKMQ (reference sequence). The DNA for the CDR3 is TGTGCCAGCAGCCCCCGGGACGGTTCCTACGAGCAGTACTTC. Translating it yields CASSPRDGSYEQYF.

The chain couples TRBV10-3 to TRBJ1-4, with a possible D match to TRBD1 (6 bases). The ends were cut back, 6 bases at V and 6 bases at J, with 17 bases in the middle. Germline lookup yields CDR1 ENHRY and CDR2 SYGVKD. The CDR3 is made up of 15 amino acids. CDR3 sequence: CAIRKGGGHDEKLFF. CDR3 coding DNA: TGTGCCATCAGGAAAGGGGGTGGGCACGATGAAAAACTGTTTTTT.

This rearrangement joins TRBV5-4 to TRBJ1-2, with 8 bases aligning to TRBD1. The trim removed 2 bases at V and 8 bases at J, leaving 14 bases unmatched. Germline V lookup: CDR1 SGHNT, CDR2 YYREEE (reference sequence). This CDR3 spans 16 amino acids. In nucleotides, the CDR3 is TGTGCCAGCAGCTTCACTTCGGGCAGGGGGCGACGGGGCTACACCTTC. It is translated as CASSFTSGRGRRGYTF.

The chain combines TRBV6-5 with TRBJ2-3; tentatively, D is TRBD1 or TRBD2 (5 bases each). Trimming took off 2 bases at V and 2 bases at J, with 11 bases between the two ends. The V gene's germline CDR1 is MNHEY and CDR2 SVGAGI. This CDR3 is built from 15 residues. The CDR3: CASSYRTGLTDTQYF. The CDR3, as DNA: TGTGCCAGCAGTTACCGAACAGGACTCACAGATACGCAGTATTTT.

V gene TRBV18 combines with J gene TRBJ1-3, with 7 bases fitting TRBD1. The CDR3 extends over 16 amino acids. In germline, CDR1 is KGHSH, CDR2 LQKENI. Trimming took 4 bases from V and 2 from J; bases not matched to a gene: 8. The chain's CDR3 is CASSRMTGRTGNTIYF. In DNA, the CDR3 is TGTGCCAGCTCACGAATGACAGGGAGGACTGGAAACACCATATATTTT.

The chain recombines TRBV12-5 with TRBJ2-1; D gene ambiguous. The CDR3 is made up of 14 amino acids. CDR1 is LGHNT and CDR2 is FRNRAP in the germline V gene. Trimming left V 0 bases short and J 5 bases short, with 8 bases between. DNA for the CDR3: TGTGCTAGTGGTTTGGTATCGCATAACAATGAGCAGTTCTTC. Protein: CASGLVSHNNEQFF.

The chain couples TRBV5-1 to TRBJ2-5; maybe TRBD1 (5 bases). Trimming pared 6 bases from V and 2 bases from J, leaving 17 bases between. Germline lookup yields CDR1 SGHRS and CDR2 YFSETQ. This CDR3 region has 15 residues. This chain's CDR3 is CASNKGNSLQETQYF. DNA for the CDR3: TGCGCCAGCAATAAGGGGAACTCCCTACAAGAGACCCAGTACTTC.

This sequence joins TRBV6-5 and TRBJ2-5, with 7 bases lining up with TRBD2. CDR1 and CDR2 (germline): MNHEY, SVGAGI. With V trimmed by 0 bases and J by 2 bases, 6 bases remained unmatched. The CDR3 has 16 residues. CDR3 bases: TGTGCCAGCAGTTACTCCGCGGCGGGAGCACAAGAGACCCAGTACTTC. As protein: CASSYSAAGAQETQYF.

The chain recombines TRBV2 with TRBJ2-2, with D possibly being TRBD1 (6 bases). The germline V gene has CDR1 SNHLY and CDR2 FYNNEI. The CDR3 spans 16 residues. Trimming left V 6 bases short and J 3 bases short, with 17 bases between. CDR3 coding DNA: TGTGCCAGCAGGACGCGCAAACAGGGTTACACCGGGGAGCTGTTTTTT. As protein: CASRTRKQGYTGELFF.

The chain combines TRBV2 with TRBJ2-7; possible D gene TRBD1, 6 bases. The CDR3 has 15 residues. Germline-derived CDR1 and CDR2 are SNHLY and FYNNEI. The ends were cut back, 4 bases at V and 4 bases at J, with 17 bases in the middle. CDR3 sequence: CASSGAAGDRYEQYF. Here the CDR3 DNA reads TGTGCCAGCAGTGGAGCGGCAGGGGATAGGTACGAGCAGTACTTC.

The chain combines TRBV7-2 with TRBJ1-2; D uncertain. Germline V gene sequence: CDR1 SGHTA, CDR2 FQGNSA. The CDR3 length is 13 residues. V was pared by 5 bases and J by 4 bases, with 11 bases between. The CDR3 loop reads CASSLAGSYGYTF. The CDR3 DNA follows: TGTGCCAGCAGCCTCGCGGGGAGCTATGGCTACACCTTC.

The rearrangement uses TRBV10-1 and TRBJ2-2; TRBD2 is a possible D gene (6 bases). The CDR3 loop spans 15 amino acids. V gave up 3 bases and J gave up 5 bases, with 13 bases separating them. The germline CDR1 and CDR2 sequences are WNHNN and SYGVQD (reference sequence). The chain's CDR3 is CASSDIAVKTGELFF. CDR3 coding DNA: TGCGCCAGCAGTGATATAGCGGTAAAAACCGGGGAGCTGTTTTTT.

The gene calls are TRBV27 and TRBJ2-7; 7 bases match TRBD2. The V gene's germline CDR1 is MNHEY and CDR2 SMNVEV (reference sequence). CDR3 size: 14 residues. Unmatched junction bases numbered 4, after V lost 2 bases and J lost 3 bases. The CDR3 loop reads CASSLRASGYEQYF. CDR3 nucleotides: TGTGCCAGCAGTTTACGGGCTAGCGGCTACGAGCAGTACTTC.

The chain links TRBV2 to TRBJ1-1; D not resolved. This CDR3 comprises 11 residues. Per the germline V gene, CDR1 is SNHLY and CDR2 is FYNNEI. Trimming cost V 10 bases and J 4 bases, with 10 bases left between them. CDR3 amino acids: CATTLSTEAFF. The CDR3 nucleotides read TGTGCCACGACACTTTCCACTGAAGCTTTCTTT. Variable domain in full (rest from reference TRBV2 and TRBJ1-1): EPEVTQTPSHQVTQMGQEVILRCVPISNHLYFYWYRQILGQKVEFLVSFYNNEISEKSEIFDDQFSVERPDGSNFTLKIRSTKLEDSAMYFCATTLSTEAFFGQGTRLTVV.

This chain joins TRBV6-5 and TRBJ2-1, with D perhaps TRBD2 (5 bases). In germline, CDR1 is MNHEY, CDR2 SVGAGI. V lost 2 bases to trimming and J lost 3 bases, with 11 bases between them. The CDR3 contains 15 residues. The CDR3 protein is CASSYGLASYNEQFF. The CDR3 DNA reads TGTGCCAGCAGTTACGGCCTAGCTAGCTACAATGAGCAGTTCTTC.

The chain links TRBV11-2 to TRBJ1-1; the D gene is possibly TRBD1 (5 bases). The germline V gene encodes CDR1 SGHAT and CDR2 FQNNGV. V was clipped by 1 base and J by 2 bases, with 8 bases between them. This CDR3 is 14 amino acids long. The CDR3 nucleotides read TGTGCCAGCAGCTTAGGGGGCGGAAACACTGAAGCTTTCTTT. This translates into CASSLGGGNTEAFF.

The rearrangement links TRBV25-1 to TRBJ2-3; D gene ambiguous. Per the germline V gene, CDR1 is MGHDK and CDR2 is SYGVNS. V shed 6 bases and J shed 3 bases, with 7 bases lying between them. The CDR3 sequence is 12 residues long. This CDR3 is CASSEVTDTQYF. Here the CDR3 DNA reads TGTGCCAGCAGCGAGGTTACAGATACGCAGTATTTT.